This TCR beta chain derives from a study of beta chain features in type 1 diabetes. Study-wide background: Healthy donors resembled patients in age, gender and cell yields. Study results and limitations: Shortening that was moderate but significant affected the TCRB CDR3s of Type 1 diabetes patients in all four CD4+ subsets. More deletions and fewer insertions at VDJ junctions were found in patients with type 1 diabetes.

As every portion of the isolated RNA was reverse transcribed, the sequencing read expressed TCRB transcripts. Repertoires were generated with immunoSEQ multiplex PCR, while TCRdb's copy carries only in-frame clones and drops some. The table has about 16,000 clones, under 80% seen once; the top ten hold roughly 0.84%. Germline V lookup: CDR1 SGHTA, CDR2 FQGNSA. The CDR3 has 15 residues. The V end was cut by 5 bases, the J end by 0 bases, with 12 bases between. Note on this clone: The antigen remains unidentified.

Sorted cells reached over 95% purity in every population. Sequences were obtained from stem cell memory CD4+ T cells from blood. This chain joins TRBV7-2 and TRBJ2-3; D ambiguous. The clonotype comes from a young man with type 1 diabetes. The CDR3 loop is CASSVSFASTDTQYF. The CDR3 region has the DNA TGTGCCAGCAGCGTCAGTTTTGCTAGCACAGATACGCAGTATTTT.